This T cell receptor beta chain was sequenced during a study of blood T cell repertoires in COVID-19. In the study overall: COVID-19 samples, acute and convalescent, were from the United States, Italy and Spain. Sources were T cells, B-cell-depleted T cells, or PBMCs; the material itself was cDNA or gDNA.

V was clipped by 1 base and J by 3 bases, with 12 bases between them. CDR1 and CDR2 (germline): SEHNR, FQNEAQ (reference sequence). The CDR3 contains 15 residues. Original analysis: Estimation of nucleated cell counts was performed using reference gene primer amplification. Profiling relied on immunoSEQ multiplex PCR, and the TCRdb table lists in-frame clones only, not all of them. From that table come the V and J calls and clone size; the DNA was used to work out D and trimming. The table shows roughly 140,000 clones, with roughly nine tenths occurring only once. Material: peripheral blood. J is TRBJ1-1 and V is TRBV7-9; the D is unclear. The clonotype comes from a woman between 40 and 50 years old with acute or convalescent COVID-19. The CDR3 bases are TGTGCCAGCAGCTTAGGGGTATGGGAGGACACTGAAGCTTTCTTT. Amino acids: CASSLGVWEDTEAFF.